This TCR beta chain is drawn from a study of T cell repertoires in cytomegalovirus infection (dated by TCRdb to the late 2010s). Turning to the overall study: Donor HLA type was relevant to the analysis, as public TCR beta signatures indicated carriage of CMV infection together with the matching HLA type.

In its sample, this clonotype was seen many times. Which antigen it targets is not known. No qualities accompany the bases; no much larger clone lies one base away. The junction shows trimming of 7 bases on V and 3 bases on J, plus 6 bases between the germline ends. The CDR3 spans 11 residues, from the cysteine through the phenylalanine. Only the CDR3 DNA stays, 33 bases, in frame from base 1. The CDR1 and CDR2 encoded by the germline V gene are SNHLY and FYNNEI. General conclusions and limits of the study: In both this cohort and an independent roughly 350-donor cohort, the cumulative frequency of public TCR beta family members distinguished carriers of CMV infection plus the relevant HLA type. The ex vivo response was dominated by HLA-C-restricted CMV-specific TCR beta clonotypes, which also provided the single most frequent clonotype in two of eight donors.

Instrument on record: Illumina HiSeq 1500. TCRdb cleaned the public reads at Q25 with fastp, built clones with MiXCR and kept in-frame beta chains. Rows are combined by CDR3 protein, so each entry shows the most common genes and DNA. The sample contains 290,000 or so distinct CDR3 sequences, roughly 9.3% of them found a single time. Jointly, the top ten make up 2.5% of the sample. The TCR originated in a human donor in good health (CMV status not recorded). Some clones in this sample may be carry-over from other donors' samples. The chain is encoded by TRBV2 joined to TRBJ2-5; the D segment cannot be called with confidence. Source material: PBMCs. The DNA sequence reads TGTGCCAGCAAACTTGAAGAGACCCAGTACTTC. Translated, it gives CASKLEETQYF.